Presented here are 29 T cell receptor beta chains from one specimen sequenced in a study of blood T cell repertoires in COVID-19. Data came from immunoSEQ multiplex PCR; TCRdb stores just in-frame clones and leaves some out. Of about 15,000 clones listed, more than 75% are singletons. The sequenced material came from peripheral blood. The source is a human donor in a cohort sampled during active COVID-19.

The chain employs TRBV11-2 and TRBJ2-2; the match to TRBD1 covers 9 bases. CDR3 length equals 17 residues. V lost 7 bases to trimming and J lost 3 bases; unmatched junction nucleotides: 12. The germline CDR1 and CDR2 sequences are SGHAT and FQNNGV. This chain's CDR3 is CASTPPLTGGYTGELFF. The CDR3 DNA is TGTGCCAGCACCCCGCCGCTGACAGGGGGGTACACCGGGGAGCTGTTTTTT.

The chain's CDR3 is CATSDPGQDPFEQYF. In nucleotides, the CDR3 is TGTGCCACCAGTGATCCGGGACAGGACCCTTTTGAGCAGTATTTT. V and J are TRBV24-1 and TRBJ2-3, with TRBD1 matching 8 bases. The CDR3 is 15 residues long. The junction had 12 bases not matched to a gene; V was cut back by 3 bases and J by 11 bases. The germline V gene has CDR1 KGHDR and CDR2 SFDVKD.

The sample holds a few counts of this clone. This chain connects TRBV7-9 to TRBJ1-1, with a tentative D call TRBD1 (6 bases). The CDR3 sequence is 13 residues long. Germline-derived CDR1 and CDR2 are SEHNR and FQNEAQ (reference sequence). V lost 5 bases, J lost 1 base, and 8 bases lay in between. CDR3 protein: CASSPRGNTEAFF. For the CDR3, the DNA is TGTGCCAGCAGCCCCAGGGGGAACACTGAAGCTTTCTTT.

This clone was counted between two and nine times. V usage is TRBV6-5 and J usage is TRBJ2-7; 8 positions match TRBD1. Germline assignment: CDR1 MNHEY and CDR2 SVGAGI. Germline trimming cut 0 bases from V and 1 base from J; bases unmatched to any gene: 5. The CDR3 totals 16 residues. CDR3 DNA: TGTGCCAGCAGTTACTCCGCTACAGGGGGGTCCTACGAGCAGTACTTC. Residues: CASSYSATGGSYEQYF.

The chain links TRBV9 to TRBJ2-5, with TRBD2 as a possible D gene (5 bases). Trimming removed 4 bases from V and 3 bases from J, with 13 bases in between. This CDR3 comprises 14 residues. Germline V CDR1 and CDR2: SGDLS, YYNGEE. This CDR3 is CASSIGLSKETQYF. In DNA, the CDR3 is TGTGCCAGCAGCATCGGACTTTCCAAAGAGACCCAGTACTTC.

J is TRBJ1-2 and V is TRBV5-1, with D perhaps matching TRBD1 (6 bases). The V end was cut by 4 bases, the J end by 7 bases, with 14 bases between. The CDR3 is made up of 13 amino acids. Germline V gives CDR1 SGHRS, CDR2 YFSETQ. The CDR3 DNA follows: TGCGCCAGCAGCCAGGACAGCAGAATTGGCTACACCTTC. Amino acids: CASSQDSRIGYTF.

This sequence joins TRBV9 and TRBJ1-2; TRBD1 agrees at 9 bases. The V gene end was trimmed by 3 bases and the J gene end by 4 bases; junction bases not matched to a gene: 7. Germline assignment: CDR1 SGDLS and CDR2 YYNGEE. The CDR3 covers 15 residues. Written as DNA, the CDR3 is TGTGCCAGCAGCGCCCGCGGGACAGGGAGCTATGGCTACACCTTC. Amino acid sequence: CASSARGTGSYGYTF.

The chain uses TRBV9 and TRBJ2-7; D ambiguous. Trimming removed 0 bases at V and 4 bases at J, with 14 bases between. This CDR3 comprises 15 residues. Germline assignment: CDR1 SGDLS and CDR2 YYNGEE. The CDR3 nucleotides read TGTGCCAGCAGCGTAGGAGTAGAACCACTGTACGAGCAGTACTTC. Its protein product is CASSVGVEPLYEQYF.

V is TRBV4-2 and J is TRBJ2-5; D is perhaps TRBD2 (5 bases). The germline gives CDR1 LGHNA, CDR2 YNFKEQ. V shed 0 bases and J shed 5 bases, with 10 bases lying between them. The CDR3 length is 14 residues. CDR3 loop: CASSQDAGWETQYF. The CDR3 nucleotides read TGTGCCAGCAGCCAAGATGCGGGTTGGGAGACCCAGTACTTC.

This clone was seen a few times. The V call is TRBV27, the J call TRBJ2-1; D is possibly TRBD2 (5 bases). V lost 6 bases to trimming and J lost 7 bases, with 19 bases between them. Germline V CDR1 and CDR2: MNHEY, SMNVEV (reference sequence). The CDR3 is 15 residues long. The CDR3 DNA sequence: TGTGCCAGCAGCCCCCCGGAGGCAGGTTTGAATGAGCAGTTCTTC. This sequence encodes CASSPPEAGLNEQFF.

The J gene is TRBJ2-7, the V gene TRBV7-2; tentative D call: TRBD2 (6 bases). V gave up 1 base and J gave up 2 bases, with 12 bases separating them. The CDR3 has 15 amino acids. Germline V gene sequence: CDR1 SGHTA, CDR2 FQGNSA. CDR3 region: CASSLVSGEPYEQYF. The CDR3 nucleotides read TGTGCCAGCAGCTTAGTTTCGGGGGAACCCTACGAGCAGTACTTC.

The chain employs TRBV5-1 and TRBJ2-3, with 15 bases lining up with TRBD2. CDR1 is SGHRS, CDR2 YFSETQ, per germline. The V segment lost 4 bases and the J segment 9 bases; nucleotides outside the gene matches: 6. The CDR3 is made up of 15 amino acids. Here the CDR3 DNA reads TGCGCCAGCAGCCCCGAGGGGACTAGCGGGGGGACGCAGTATTTT. Residues: CASSPEGTSGGTQYF.

Comment on this clone: The junction departs from germline at one end; a sequencing error may be responsible. J is TRBJ2-5 and V is TRBV3-1 (or the pseudogene TRBV3-2); possibly TRBD1 for D (6 bases). Germline CDR1 LGHDT, CDR2 YNNKEL (reference sequence). The CDR3 length is 12 residues. CDR3: CASSQDVTGYDF. The DNA for the CDR3 is TGTGCCAGCAGCCAAGATGTAACAGGGTACGACTTC.

The J gene is TRBJ2-6, the V gene TRBV30, with 7 bases lining up with TRBD1. CDR1 and CDR2 from the germline V gene are GTSNPN and SVGIG (reference sequence). Germline trimming cut 4 bases from V and 2 bases from J; bases unmatched to any gene: 23. The CDR3 spans 21 residues. CDR3 coding DNA: TGTGCCTGGAATGGTAGCCAAGCTCTGACAGGGATCCTTCCTGGGGCCAACGTCCTGACTTTC. Encoded protein: CAWNGSQALTGILPGANVLTF.

This clone was found once. The genes are TRBV6-2 or TRBV6-3 and TRBJ1-6; 7 nucleotides line up with TRBD1. There are 16 residues in the CDR3. V trimming: 6 bases; J trimming: 7 bases; junction bases outside the gene matches: 12. Germline CDR1 is MNHEY and CDR2 is SVGEGT. The CDR3 here is CASSPIPGQNNSPLHF. CDR3 nucleotide sequence: TGTGCCAGCAGCCCTATACCGGGACAGAACAATTCACCCCTCCACTTT.

The chain carries TRBV10-2 and TRBJ2-2; TRBD2 aligns across 14 bases. Losses at the gene ends were 2 bases for V and 10 bases for J; bases not matched to a gene: 9. Germline assignment: CDR1 WSHSY and CDR2 SAAADI. This CDR3 contains 17 residues. The DNA for the CDR3 is TGCGCCAGCAGTGAGCTCGCCGGGACTAGCGGGAGTTTGGAGCTGTTTTTT. Encoded protein: CASSELAGTSGSLELFF.

CDR3 nucleotides: TGTGCCACGGAGGGCGGGGTCCGGCGAAACACCATATATTTT. Its protein product is CATEGGVRRNTIYF. The gene calls are TRBV7-2 and TRBJ1-3; no reliable D call. The CDR3 contains 14 residues. V was cut by 10 bases and J by 5 bases, with 18 bases left in between. CDR1 and CDR2 from the germline V gene are SGHTA and FQGNSA.

The chain links TRBV2 to TRBJ1-1; 8 positions agree with TRBD1. Trimming cost V 4 bases and J 4 bases; bases outside gene matches: 5. This CDR3 contains 14 residues. The germline gives CDR1 SNHLY, CDR2 FYNNEI. In nucleotides, the CDR3 is TGTGCCAGCAGTGGGGGGACAGGTACCACTGAAGCTTTCTTT. It codes for CASSGGTGTTEAFF.

The V call is TRBV27, the J call TRBJ2-7, with D perhaps matching TRBD1 (5 bases). The germline V and J ends were trimmed by 3 bases and 2 bases, with 11 bases remaining between them. Per the germline V gene, CDR1 is MNHEY and CDR2 is SMNVEV (reference sequence). There are 14 residues in the CDR3. Here the CDR3 reads CASSFDKGPYEQYF. The CDR3 DNA reads TGTGCCAGCAGTTTCGATAAGGGGCCCTACGAGCAGTACTTC.

The chain is built from TRBV18 and TRBJ2-7; 10 nucleotides match TRBD1. Germline V gives CDR1 KGHSH, CDR2 LQKENI. The CDR3 runs to 16 residues. V was clipped by 2 bases and J by 3 bases; unmatched bases: 7. CDR3 DNA sequence: TGTGCCAGCTCACCAGCCGGGACAGGGGTCCTCTACGAGCAGTACTTC. It yields the protein CASSPAGTGVLYEQYF. The full variable domain, completed using reference TRBV18 and TRBJ2-7, is NAGVMQNPRHLVRRRGQEARLRCSPMKGHSHVYWYRQLPEEGLKFMVYLQKENIIDESGMPKERFSAEFPKEGPSILRIQQVVRGDSAAYFCASSPAGTGVLYEQYFGPGTRLTVT.

This clone has just one count. This chain connects TRBV14 to TRBJ1-1; maybe TRBD1 (5 bases). Trimming cost V 4 bases and J 8 bases, with 17 bases left between them. The CDR3 extends over 14 amino acids. Germline V gene sequence: CDR1 SGHDN, CDR2 FVKESK. The CDR3 is CASSRTSTVLEAFF. The CDR3 DNA is TGTGCCAGCAGCCGAACCTCGACAGTCTTGGAAGCTTTCTTT.

The chain links TRBV19 to TRBJ2-5; D is undetermined. Between the trimmed V and J ends, which lost 5 bases and 2 bases, there was a span of 24 bases. CDR1 and CDR2 from the germline V gene are LNHDA and SQIVND (reference sequence). The CDR3 is 18 residues long. Written as DNA, the CDR3 is TGTGCCAGTAGTCGACGTTCCCCAACGTTAGTCAGGCAAGAGACCCAGTACTTC. Translation gives CASSRRSPTLVRQETQYF. Looking up the rest from reference TRBV19 and TRBJ2-5 gives the full variable domain: DGGITQSPKYLFRKEGQNVTLSCEQNLNHDAMYWYRQDPGQGLRLIYYSQIVNDFQKGDIAEGYSVSREKKESFPLTVTSAQKNPTAFYLCASSRRSPTLVRQETQYFGPGTRLLVL.

This chain connects TRBV18 to TRBJ1-1, with TRBD1 identical over 7 bases. This CDR3 has 13 residues. The J segment lost 11 bases and the V segment lost 0 bases, leaving 6 bases of the junction unmatched. Germline-derived CDR1 and CDR2 are KGHSH and LQKENI. CDR3 nucleotides: TGTGCCAGCTCACCACCGGTAGGAGGGGGCGCTTTCTTT. Translating it yields CASSPPVGGGAFF.

The chain carries TRBV10-3 and TRBJ1-3, with a weak D call TRBD1 (6 bases). CDR1 and CDR2 (germline): ENHRY, SYGVKD. V was clipped by 0 bases and J by 7 bases, with 10 bases between them. The CDR3 loop spans 14 amino acids. CDR3 DNA sequence: TGTGCCATCAGTGAGTCGACGCAGGGGAACACCATATATTTT. It codes for CAISESTQGNTIYF.

This chain uses TRBV7-6 with TRBJ2-5; 10 nucleotides line up with TRBD2. V was pared by 1 base and J by 1 base, with 0 bases of the junction left unmatched. CDR3 length equals 15 residues. Germline assignment: CDR1 SGHVS and CDR2 FNYEAQ. CDR3 in DNA: TGTGCCAGCAGCTTAGTAGCGGGGGGCCAAGAGACCCAGTACTTC. Translated: CASSLVAGGQETQYF.

This rearrangement joins TRBV7-3 to TRBJ2-7, with 11 nucleotides matching TRBD1. The CDR3 has 15 amino acids. The V gene's germline CDR1 is SGHTA and CDR2 FQGTGA. With V trimmed by 2 bases and J by 0 bases, 0 bases remained unmatched. The chain's CDR3 is CASSLGTGGSYEQYF. The CDR3 DNA sequence: TGTGCCAGCAGCTTAGGGACAGGGGGCTCCTACGAGCAGTACTTC. The full variable domain, in which reference TRBV7-3 and TRBJ2-7 provide the parts outside the CDR3, is GAGVSQTPSNKVTEKGKYVELRCDPISGHTALYWYRQSLGQGPEFLIYFQGTGAADDSGLPNDRFFAVRPEGSVSTLKIQRTERGDSAVYLCASSLGTGGSYEQYFGPGTRLTVT.

The chain joins TRBV7-2 to TRBJ1-2; D is uncertain. With 1 base removed from V and 4 bases from J, the gap between germline ends came to 7 bases. Germline V gives CDR1 SGHTA, CDR2 FQGNSA. CDR3 size: 13 residues. The CDR3 protein is CASSLGRAYGYTF. The CDR3 DNA is TGTGCCAGCAGCTTAGGCCGAGCCTATGGCTACACCTTC.

Only one count was recorded for this clone. The rearrangement joins TRBV6-2 or TRBV6-3 to TRBJ2-7; D is possibly TRBD1 (6 bases). Germline-derived CDR1 and CDR2 are MNHEY and SVGEGT. Trimming removed 4 bases at V and 2 bases at J, with 12 bases between. CDR3 length: 14 amino acids. CDR3 in DNA: TGTGCCAGCAGTTTTTACAGGGTCACCTACGAGCAGTACTTC. Its protein product is CASSFYRVTYEQYF.

V is TRBV5-1 and J is TRBJ2-3; D possibly corresponds to TRBD1 (5 bases). There are 14 residues in the CDR3. CDR1 is SGHRS, CDR2 YFSETQ, per germline. Trimming pared 0 bases from V and 4 bases from J, leaving 9 bases between. The DNA of the CDR3 is TGCGCCAGCAGCTTGGGGGGCCCCCCAGATACGCAGTATTTT. It specifies CASSLGGPPDTQYF.